The 25 T cell receptor beta chains below come from one sample, sequenced in a study of T cell changes during pregnancy in multiple sclerosis. Sequencing was performed with immunoSEQ multiplex PCR; in TCRdb, only in-frame clones are kept and a portion is missing. Here the sample spans around 96,000 clones, approximately 94% being singletons. The sample in question was peripheral blood, obtained in the third trimester of pregnancy. Source of these receptors: a female donor with multiple sclerosis, enrolled in a pregnancy study.

The chain joins TRBV6-5 to TRBJ1-1; 8 positions match TRBD1. V shed 6 bases, J shed 2 bases, and the junction held 8 bases outside the gene matches. Germline V gene data show CDR1 as MNHEY and CDR2 as SVGAGI. This CDR3 is built from 15 residues. In nucleotides, the CDR3 is TGTGCCAGCAGCAGCGTCGGGACAGGTAACACTGAAGCTTTCTTT. Its translation is CASSSVGTGNTEAFF.

The chain carries TRBV6-1 and TRBJ1-5, with D tentatively TRBD1 (6 bases). This CDR3 is 13 amino acids long. V was clipped by 7 bases and J by 6 bases, with 13 bases between them. Germline CDR1 and CDR2: MNHNS and SASEGT. The CDR3 nucleotides read TGTGCCAGCATAGGAGAACAGGGTCAGCCCCAGCATTTT. Its translation: CASIGEQGQPQHF.

This chain connects TRBV19 to TRBJ1-5, with 8 positions matching TRBD1. Trimming at V came to 5 bases and at J to 3 bases, leaving 6 bases not matched to a gene. The CDR3 is 15 residues long. Germline V gene sequence: CDR1 LNHDA, CDR2 SQIVND (reference sequence). CDR3 DNA: TGTGCCAGTAGTGACCGACAGGGGTTCAATCAGCCCCAGCATTTT. Translating it yields CASSDRQGFNQPQHF.

This chain links TRBV6-5 with TRBJ1-1; perhaps TRBD1 as D (5 bases). This CDR3 comprises 12 residues. V lost 4 bases, J lost 8 bases, and 11 bases lay in between. Looked up from germline, CDR1 is MNHEY and CDR2 is SVGAGI. CDR3 loop: CASSSRPGEAFF. CDR3 in DNA: TGTGCCAGCAGTTCCCGTCCAGGGGAAGCTTTCTTT.

In the case of this clone: In the same sample, other DNA sequences code for this CDR3. This chain's CDR3 is CASSGQGINQPQHF. The CDR3 DNA follows: TGTGCCAGCAGTGGACAGGGGATCAATCAGCCCCAGCATTTT. The chain couples TRBV2 to TRBJ1-5, with TRBD1 identical over 8 bases. Germline assignment: CDR1 SNHLY and CDR2 FYNNEI. Trimming at V came to 4 bases and at J to 3 bases, leaving 2 bases not matched to a gene. This CDR3 spans 14 amino acids.

The chain recombines TRBV29-1 with TRBJ1-2; 8 bases line up with TRBD1. V shed 3 bases and J 0 bases; nucleotides not matched to a gene: 6. Germline values: CDR1 SQVTM, CDR2 ANQGSEA. This CDR3 spans 15 amino acids. CDR3 sequence: CSVDPTGEANYGYTF. As DNA, the CDR3 is TGCAGCGTTGATCCGACAGGGGAAGCTAACTATGGCTACACCTTC. The complete variable domain, with remaining parts taken from reference TRBV29-1 and TRBJ1-2, reads SAVISQKPSRDICQRGTSLTIQCQVDSQVTMMFWYRQQPGQSLTLIATANQGSEATYESGFVIDKFPISRPNLTFSTLTVSNMSPEDSSIYLCSVDPTGEANYGYTFGSGTRLTVV.

V gene TRBV9 combines with J gene TRBJ1-5; maybe TRBD1 (5 bases). The CDR3 spans 14 residues. CDR1 is SGDLS, CDR2 YYNGEE, per germline. The V gene lost 4 bases and the J gene lost 1 base, with 9 bases spanning the gap. The CDR3 DNA follows: TGTGCCAGCAGCCCCGCAGGGAGCAATCAGCCCCAGCATTTT. This encodes CASSPAGSNQPQHF.

The J gene is TRBJ1-2, the V gene TRBV5-1; 10 bases match TRBD1. V shed 3 bases, J shed 8 bases, and the junction held 13 bases outside the gene matches. CDR1 is SGHRS and CDR2 is YFSETQ in the germline V gene. The CDR3 sequence is 16 residues long. The CDR3 DNA reads as TGCGCCAGCAGCTGGGAGCAGACAGGGGGCCTGACGGGCTACACCTTC. Amino acid sequence: CASSWEQTGGLTGYTF.

The CDR3 DNA is TGTGCCACCCTCAGGCTAAAAGAGACCCAGTACTTC. Residues: CATLRLKETQYF. The V gene is TRBV2, the J gene TRBJ2-5, with D unresolved. The germline CDR1 and CDR2 sequences are SNHLY and FYNNEI. V was cut by 10 bases and J by 3 bases, with 12 bases left in between. This CDR3 is built from 12 residues.

The chain carries TRBV28 and TRBJ2-1; 9 bases are a match to TRBD1. Germline CDR1 reads MDHEN; CDR2 reads SYDVKM. Losses at the gene ends were 7 bases for V and 7 bases for J; bases not matched to a gene: 5. This CDR3 has 13 amino acids. The CDR3 loop is CASMGQGWNEQFF. The CDR3 DNA reads as TGTGCCAGCATGGGACAGGGTTGGAATGAGCAGTTCTTC.

This chain links TRBV29-1 with TRBJ2-2; 10 nucleotides line up with TRBD1. J was trimmed by 4 bases and V by 4 bases; bases with no gene match: 3. Germline V lookup: CDR1 SQVTM, CDR2 ANQGSEA. The CDR3 consists of 14 residues. The CDR3 here is CSVATGGGTGELFF. The CDR3 DNA is TGCAGCGTTGCGACAGGGGGCGGCACCGGGGAGCTGTTTTTT.

The chain recombines TRBV27 with TRBJ2-3; TRBD2 matches 12 bases. Germline CDR1 is MNHEY and CDR2 is SMNVEV (reference sequence). V gave up 5 bases and J gave up 7 bases; unmatched junction bases: 7. This CDR3 has 15 residues. The CDR3 spells CASSTLAGGPYTQYF. The CDR3 bases are TGTGCCAGCAGTACACTAGCGGGAGGTCCATATACGCAGTATTTT.

The chain has TRBV25-1 and TRBJ2-7; 9 nucleotides align to TRBD2. Germline CDR1 MGHDK, CDR2 SYGVNS. This CDR3 contains 15 residues. The V and J ends lost 6 bases and 0 bases, in that order; junction bases with no gene match: 6. CDR3 loop: CASRAGGPSSYEQYF. The CDR3, as DNA: TGTGCCAGCAGGGCGGGAGGGCCTAGCTCCTACGAGCAGTACTTC.

The chain couples TRBV28 to TRBJ2-7; perhaps TRBD1 as D (6 bases). Germline V lookup: CDR1 MDHEN, CDR2 SYDVKM. V was clipped by 2 bases and J by 5 bases, with 19 bases between them. The CDR3 has 16 amino acids. The CDR3 loop is CASSLPPGAGDHEQYF. CDR3 nucleotides: TGTGCCAGCAGTTTACCACCTGGGGCAGGGGACCACGAGCAGTACTTC. Variable domain in full (rest from reference TRBV28 and TRBJ2-7): DVKVTQSSRYLVKRTGEKVFLECVQDMDHENMFWYRQDPGLGLRLIYFSYDVKMKEKGDIPEGYSVSREKKERFSLILESASTNQTSMYLCASSLPPGAGDHEQYFGPGTRLTVT.

The count of this clone is one. The chain has TRBV19 and TRBJ1-1; D remains ambiguous. The CDR3 has 12 residues. Germline V gene sequence: CDR1 LNHDA, CDR2 SQIVND (reference sequence). Trimming took 5 bases from V and 5 from J, leaving 9 bases between them. Here the CDR3 DNA reads TGTGCCAGTAGTGTGGCGGCTACTGAAGCTTTCTTT. It translates to CASSVAATEAFF.

Here the CDR3 reads CASSFGQGAPGSYEQYF. The CDR3 DNA reads TGTGCCAGCAGTTTTGGCCAGGGGGCGCCGGGGTCCTACGAGCAGTACTTC. The rearrangement links TRBV28 to TRBJ2-7, with 8 bases fitting TRBD1. The CDR3 spans 17 residues. The V gene's germline CDR1 is MDHEN and CDR2 SYDVKM. With 3 bases clipped from V and 1 base from J, the junction kept 11 bases outside the gene matches.

With respect to this clone: Other DNA sequences of this sample code for an identical CDR3. V gene TRBV5-1 combines with J gene TRBJ1-1, with 8 bases identical to TRBD1. The CDR3 has 14 amino acids. Germline loops: CDR1 SGHRS, CDR2 YFSETQ. The V segment lost 4 bases and the J segment 0 bases; nucleotides outside the gene matches: 2. This CDR3 is CASSGTGLNTEAFF. DNA of the CDR3: TGCGCCAGCAGCGGGACAGGCTTGAACACTGAAGCTTTCTTT.

This chain links TRBV5-1 with TRBJ2-2; 7 nucleotides line up with TRBD1. The junction had 7 bases not matched to a gene; V was cut back by 4 bases and J by 1 base. Germline V gives CDR1 SGHRS, CDR2 YFSETQ. The CDR3 runs 16 residues. DNA of the CDR3: TGCGCCAGCAGCCTCCATGGGACAGTGAACACCGGGGAGCTGTTTTTT. Translation gives CASSLHGTVNTGELFF.

The rearrangement links TRBV5-1 to TRBJ2-7, with D maybe TRBD1 (5 bases). The CDR3 covers 14 residues. CDR1 and CDR2 (germline): SGHRS, YFSETQ. Deletions cut 0 bases from V and 2 bases from J, with 9 bases between. CDR3 bases: TGCGCCAGCAGCTTGGAGGGGTATCCCTACGAGCAGTACTTC. It encodes CASSLEGYPYEQYF.

The J gene is TRBJ2-3, the V gene TRBV5-4, with D possibly matching TRBD2 (6 bases). The germline V and J ends were trimmed by 6 bases and 0 bases, with 11 bases remaining between them. The germline CDR1 and CDR2 sequences are SGHNT and YYREEE (reference sequence). The CDR3 covers 14 residues. The DNA of the CDR3 is TGTGCCAGCACCAGCGGGTTGAGCACAGATACGCAGTATTTT. It translates to CASTSGLSTDTQYF.

The chain couples TRBV2 to TRBJ2-7; 7 bases match TRBD1. The germline gives CDR1 SNHLY, CDR2 FYNNEI. After removal of 6 bases from V and 3 bases from J, the junction contained 11 bases not matched to a gene. CDR3 length: 15 residues. CDR3 DNA: TGTGCCAGCAGCGCGACGACAGGGATTAGCTACGAGCAGTACTTC. It yields the protein CASSATTGISYEQYF.

V usage is TRBV5-1 and J usage is TRBJ2-5, with 8 bases aligning to TRBD1. The CDR3 contains 14 residues. Germline CDR1 is SGHRS and CDR2 is YFSETQ. The V and J ends lost 4 bases and 6 bases, in that order; junction bases with no gene match: 8. The CDR3 reads CASSESGGPQTQYF. CDR3 DNA: TGCGCCAGCAGCGAATCAGGGGGCCCACAGACCCAGTACTTC.

This clone occurred once. This chain joins TRBV5-1 and TRBJ1-2; D perhaps matches TRBD1 (5 bases). V lost 0 bases and J 1 base, leaving 7 bases between the germline ends. This CDR3 has 14 amino acids. Germline lookup yields CDR1 SGHRS and CDR2 YFSETQ. Here the CDR3 DNA reads TGCGCCAGCAGCTTGGCCGACAGTAACTATGGCTACACCTTC. This gives the protein CASSLADSNYGYTF.

This clone was counted between two and nine times. This chain links TRBV19 with TRBJ2-7; D unclear. Trimming left V 5 bases short and J 1 base short, with 6 bases between. CDR3 size: 12 residues. Per germline, CDR1 LNHDA and CDR2 SQIVND (reference sequence). DNA for the CDR3: TGTGCCAGTAGTCACGGTTCCTACGAGCAGTACTTC. It specifies CASSHGSYEQYF. Filled out from reference TRBV19 and TRBJ2-7, the complete variable domain reads DGGITQSPKYLFRKEGQNVTLSCEQNLNHDAMYWYRQDPGQGLRLIYYSQIVNDFQKGDIAEGYSVSREKKESFPLTVTSAQKNPTAFYLCASSHGSYEQYFGPGTRLTVT.

CDR3 residues: CASSLAVGTSPYEQYF. CDR3 bases: TGTGCCAGCAGCTTAGCGGTGGGGACAAGCCCCTACGAGCAGTACTTC. The chain is built from TRBV7-8 and TRBJ2-7; the D gene is possibly TRBD1 (6 bases). In germline, CDR1 is SGHVS, CDR2 FQNEAQ. V lost 0 bases, J lost 2 bases, and 14 bases lay in between. This CDR3 has 16 amino acids.